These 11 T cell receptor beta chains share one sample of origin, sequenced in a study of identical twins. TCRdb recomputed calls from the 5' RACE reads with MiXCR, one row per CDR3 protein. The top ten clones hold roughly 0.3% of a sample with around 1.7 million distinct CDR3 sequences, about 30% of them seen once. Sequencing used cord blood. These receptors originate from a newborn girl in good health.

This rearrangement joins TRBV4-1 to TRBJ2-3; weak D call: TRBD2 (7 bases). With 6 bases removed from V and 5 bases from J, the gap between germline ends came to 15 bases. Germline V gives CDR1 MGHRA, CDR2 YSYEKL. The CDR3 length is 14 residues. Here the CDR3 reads CASSKRGGLDTQYF. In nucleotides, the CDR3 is TGCGCCAGCAGTAAGAGGGGGGGTTTAGATACGCAGTATTTT.

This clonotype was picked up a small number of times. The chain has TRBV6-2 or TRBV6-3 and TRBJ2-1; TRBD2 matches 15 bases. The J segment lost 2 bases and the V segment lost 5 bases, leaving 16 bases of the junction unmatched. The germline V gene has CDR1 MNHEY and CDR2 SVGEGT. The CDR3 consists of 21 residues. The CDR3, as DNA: TGTGCCAGCAGTCTCCACCTGGGACTAGCGGGAGGCCGGGGCACCTACAATGAGCAGTTCTTC. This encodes CASSLHLGLAGGRGTYNEQFF.

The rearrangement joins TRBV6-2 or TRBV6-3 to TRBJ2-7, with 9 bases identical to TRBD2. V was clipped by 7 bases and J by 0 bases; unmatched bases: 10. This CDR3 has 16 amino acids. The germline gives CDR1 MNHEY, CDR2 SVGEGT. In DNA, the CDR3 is TGTGCCAGCACCACAATGGGTAGCGGGAGCTCCTACGAGCAGTACTTC. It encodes CASTTMGSGSSYEQYF.

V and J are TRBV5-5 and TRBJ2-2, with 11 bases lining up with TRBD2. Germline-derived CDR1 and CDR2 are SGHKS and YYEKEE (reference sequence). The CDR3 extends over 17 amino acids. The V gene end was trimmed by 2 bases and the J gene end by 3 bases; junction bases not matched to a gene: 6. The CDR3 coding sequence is TGTGCCAGCAGCTTTGCCACGGGACTAGCGGACACCGGGGAGCTGTTTTTT. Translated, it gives CASSFATGLADTGELFF.

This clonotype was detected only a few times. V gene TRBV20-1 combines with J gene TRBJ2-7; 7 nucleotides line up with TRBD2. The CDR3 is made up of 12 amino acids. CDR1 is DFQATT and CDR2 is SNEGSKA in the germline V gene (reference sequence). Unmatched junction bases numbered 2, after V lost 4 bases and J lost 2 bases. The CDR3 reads CSAMGGTYEQYF. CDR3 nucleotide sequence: TGCAGTGCTATGGGAGGGACCTACGAGCAGTACTTC.

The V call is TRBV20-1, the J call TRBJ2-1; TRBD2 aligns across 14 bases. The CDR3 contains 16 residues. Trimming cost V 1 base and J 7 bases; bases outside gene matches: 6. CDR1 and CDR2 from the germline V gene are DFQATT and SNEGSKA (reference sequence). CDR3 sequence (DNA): TGCAGTGCTAGAGCCACCGGGACTAGCGGGGGTAATGAGCAGTTCTTC. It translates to CSARATGTSGGNEQFF.

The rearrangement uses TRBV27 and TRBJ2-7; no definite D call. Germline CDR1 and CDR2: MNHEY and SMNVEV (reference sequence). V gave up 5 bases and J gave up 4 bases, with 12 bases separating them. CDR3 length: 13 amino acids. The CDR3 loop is CASSATDGYEQYF. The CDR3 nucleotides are TGTGCCAGCAGTGCCACGGACGGTTACGAGCAGTACTTC.

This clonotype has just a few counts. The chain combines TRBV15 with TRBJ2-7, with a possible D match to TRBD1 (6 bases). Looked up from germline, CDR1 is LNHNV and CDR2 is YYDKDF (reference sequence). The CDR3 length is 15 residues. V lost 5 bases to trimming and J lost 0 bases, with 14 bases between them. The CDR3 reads CATSPDRPSSYEQYF. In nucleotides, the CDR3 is TGTGCCACCAGCCCGGACAGACCGAGCTCCTACGAGCAGTACTTC.

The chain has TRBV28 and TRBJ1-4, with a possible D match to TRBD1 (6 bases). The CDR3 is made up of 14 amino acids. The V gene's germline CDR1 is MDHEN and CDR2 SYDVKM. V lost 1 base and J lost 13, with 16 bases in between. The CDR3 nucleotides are TGTGCCAGCAGTTTATTGGCCAGGGGAGGGTTACTGTTTTTT. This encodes CASSLLARGGLLFF.

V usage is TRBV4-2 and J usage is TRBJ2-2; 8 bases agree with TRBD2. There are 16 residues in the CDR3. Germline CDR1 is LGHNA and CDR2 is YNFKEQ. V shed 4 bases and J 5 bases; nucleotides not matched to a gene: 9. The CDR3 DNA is TGTGCCAGCAGCCTGCCGCGGGGGGTCGGAACCGGGGAGCTGTTTTTT. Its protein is CASSLPRGVGTGELFF.

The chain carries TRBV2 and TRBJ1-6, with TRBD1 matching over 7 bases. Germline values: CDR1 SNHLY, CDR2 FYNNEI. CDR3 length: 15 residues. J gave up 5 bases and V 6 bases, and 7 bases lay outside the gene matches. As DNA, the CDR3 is TGTGCCAGCAGCGGAAGACAGGGTGATAATTCACCCCTCCACTTT. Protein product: CASSGRQGDNSPLHF.